This TCR beta chain was documented in a study of blood T cell repertoires in COVID-19. Some clones are missing from TCRdb's copy, which holds only in-frame ones; the method was immunoSEQ multiplex PCR. The sample carries over 450,000 clones, 85% to 90% recorded once. V shed 2 bases and J shed 10 bases, with 14 bases lying between them. The CDR3 has 14 amino acids. From germline, CDR1 is LNHNV and CDR2 YYDKDF (reference sequence). The V and J genes are TRBV15 and TRBJ1-4, with D possibly being TRBD1 (6 bases). This receptor was obtained from a woman between 50 and 59 years old with COVID-19, enrolled during active disease. Material: peripheral blood. Here the CDR3 DNA reads TGTGCCACCAGCAGACTAAGGACAGCCGGAAAACTGTTTTTT. Translation gives CATSRLRTAGKLFF.